The rows below give T cell receptor beta chains drawn from one sample of a study of blood T cell repertoires in COVID-19. Here immunoSEQ multiplex PCR was the method, and the copy in TCRdb shows in-frame clones only, minus some. The top ten clones hold over 8.5% of a sample with 140,000 to 150,000 clones, over 70% of them seen once. The sample was peripheral blood. Source of these receptors: a man aged 50-59 years with active or convalescent COVID-19. CDR3s include the opening cysteine and the closing phenylalanine or tryptophan. D genes are given only for firm matches. Where a row states a size, it is once, few, many or the class of an expanded clone; other rows omit it.

d_gene: .
abundance: .
v_gene: TRBV11-3
j_gene: TRBJ2-2
CDR3aa: CASSWQGNTGELFF
CDR3nt: TGTGCCAGCAGCTGGCAGGGCAACACCGGGGAGCTGTTTTTT

d_gene: TRBD2
abundance: .
v_gene: TRBV5-1
j_gene: TRBJ2-5
CDR3aa: CASSLARTSGQETQYF
CDR3nt: TGCGCCAGCAGCTTGGCCCGGACTAGCGGGCAAGAGACCCAGTACTTC

d_gene: TRBD1
abundance: .
v_gene: TRBV28
j_gene: TRBJ1-5
CDR3aa: CASSPPGQGNQPQHF
CDR3nt: TGTGCCAGCAGCCCCCCGGGACAGGGCAATCAGCCCCAGCATTTT

d_gene: .
abundance: many
v_gene: TRBV4-1
j_gene: TRBJ1-5
CDR3aa: CASSPRTGVQPQHF
CDR3nt: TGCGCCAGCAGCCCTCGAACGGGAGTCCAGCCCCAGCATTTT

d_gene: .
abundance: .
v_gene: TRBV28
j_gene: TRBJ1-6
CDR3aa: CASSPGHYNSPLHF
CDR3nt: TGTGCCAGCAGTCCGGGACACTATAATTCACCCCTCCACTTT

d_gene: .
abundance: .
v_gene: TRBV5-1
j_gene: TRBJ2-3
CDR3aa: CASSLAPGGDTQYF
CDR3nt: TGCGCCAGCAGCTTGGCCCCAGGGGGGGATACGCAGTATTTT

d_gene: .
abundance: .
v_gene: TRBV5-1
j_gene: TRBJ1-4
CDR3aa: CASSLLQGINEKLFF
CDR3nt: TGCGCCAGCAGCCTATTACAGGGAATTAATGAAAAACTGTTTTTT

d_gene: TRBD2
abundance: .
v_gene: TRBV19
j_gene: TRBJ2-1
CDR3aa: CASSITLAAYNEQFF
CDR3nt: TGTGCCAGTAGTATAACACTAGCGGCTTACAATGAGCAGTTCTTC

d_gene: .
abundance: once
v_gene: TRBV28
j_gene: TRBJ1-1
CDR3aa: CASSLIPYGGLGTEAFF
CDR3nt: TGTGCCAGCAGTTTGATTCCCTACGGGGGGCTCGGCACTGAAGCTTTCTTT

d_gene: TRBD1
abundance: .
v_gene: TRBV3-1/TRBV3-2
j_gene: TRBJ1-1
CDR3aa: CASGTGFYDTEAFF
CDR3nt: TGTGCCAGCGGGACAGGTTTCTACGACACTGAAGCTTTCTTT

d_gene: TRBD2
abundance: .
v_gene: TRBV5-4
j_gene: TRBJ2-7
CDR3aa: CASSPWGLSPYEQYF
CDR3nt: TGTGCCAGCAGTCCCTGGGGACTATCCCCCTACGAGCAGTACTTC

d_gene: .
abundance: .
v_gene: TRBV4-1
j_gene: TRBJ2-3
CDR3aa: CASSQVRVLDTQYF
CDR3nt: TGCGCCAGCAGCCAAGTTCGAGTTCTAGATACGCAGTATTTT

d_gene: TRBD2
abundance: .
v_gene: TRBV27
j_gene: TRBJ2-5
CDR3aa: CASSFSGTSGRAFSQETQYF
CDR3nt: TGTGCCAGCAGTTTCTCCGGGACTAGCGGGAGGGCCTTTTCCCAAGAGACCCAGTACTTC

d_gene: TRBD1
abundance: .
v_gene: TRBV7-2
j_gene: TRBJ1-1
CDR3aa: CAIDRGRTEAFF
CDR3nt: TGTGCCATAGACAGGGGGCGAACTGAAGCTTTCTTT

d_gene: .
abundance: .
v_gene: TRBV10-3
j_gene: TRBJ1-1
CDR3aa: CAISTEYMNTEAFF
CDR3nt: TGTGCCATCAGCACAGAATACATGAACACTGAAGCTTTCTTT